This T cell receptor beta chain was sequenced during a study of OX40 agonist ivuxolimab in advanced cancers. Across the study: The eligibility criteria allowed prior anti-PD-1, anti-PD-L1 or anti-CTLA-4 therapy, and around 40% had some.

Measured with immunoSEQ multiplex PCR; TCRdb has only the in-frame clones, and not every one. The profile shows about 68,000 clones, approximately 90% of them singletons. Trimming removed 4 bases from V and 10 bases from J, with 8 bases in between. The germline CDR1 and CDR2 sequences are SNHLY and FYNNEI. This CDR3 contains 12 residues. This sequence originates from an adult with an advanced solid tumor such as melanoma, head and neck, liver or kidney cancer. This rearrangement joins TRBV2 to TRBJ1-6; D gene uncertain. The sample was CD4+ or CD8+ T cells sorted from blood, taken in a trial of the OX40 agonist ivuxolimab. In DNA form, the CDR3 reads TGTGCCAGCAGTGGCTGGGTCTCACCCCTCCACTTT. Protein sequence: CASSGWVSPLHF.